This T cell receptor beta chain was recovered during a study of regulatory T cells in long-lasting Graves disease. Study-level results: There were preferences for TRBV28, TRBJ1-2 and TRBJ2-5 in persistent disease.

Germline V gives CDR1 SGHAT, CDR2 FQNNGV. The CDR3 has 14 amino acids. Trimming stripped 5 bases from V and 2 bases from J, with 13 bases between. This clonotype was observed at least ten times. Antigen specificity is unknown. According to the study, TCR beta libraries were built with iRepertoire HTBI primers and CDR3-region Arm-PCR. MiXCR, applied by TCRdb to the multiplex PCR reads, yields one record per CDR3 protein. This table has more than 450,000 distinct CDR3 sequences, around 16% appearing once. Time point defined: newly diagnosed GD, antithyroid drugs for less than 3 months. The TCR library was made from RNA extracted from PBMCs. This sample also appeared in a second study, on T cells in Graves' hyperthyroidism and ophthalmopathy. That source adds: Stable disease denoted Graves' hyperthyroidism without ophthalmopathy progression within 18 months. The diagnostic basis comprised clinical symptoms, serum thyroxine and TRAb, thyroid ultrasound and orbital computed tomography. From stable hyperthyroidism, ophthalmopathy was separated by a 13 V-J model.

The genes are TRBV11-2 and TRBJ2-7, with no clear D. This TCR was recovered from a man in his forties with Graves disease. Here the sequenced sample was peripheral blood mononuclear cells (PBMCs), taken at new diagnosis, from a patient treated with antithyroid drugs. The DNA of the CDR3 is TGTGCCAGCAGCCCCAGACGGAGCCCCTACGAGCAGTACTTC. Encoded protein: CASSPRRSPYEQYF.